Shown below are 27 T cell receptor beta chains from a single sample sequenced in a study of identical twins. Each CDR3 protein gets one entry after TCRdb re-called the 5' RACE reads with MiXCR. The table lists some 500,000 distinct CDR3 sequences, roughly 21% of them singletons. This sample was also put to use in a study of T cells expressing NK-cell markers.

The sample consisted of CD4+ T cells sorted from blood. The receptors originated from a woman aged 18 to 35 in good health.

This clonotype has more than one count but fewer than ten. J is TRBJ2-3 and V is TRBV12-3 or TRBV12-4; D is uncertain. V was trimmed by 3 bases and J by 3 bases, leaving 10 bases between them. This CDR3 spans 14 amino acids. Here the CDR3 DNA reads TGTGCCAGCAGTTTTTACTCAATGACAGATACGCAGTATTTT. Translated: CASSFYSMTDTQYF.

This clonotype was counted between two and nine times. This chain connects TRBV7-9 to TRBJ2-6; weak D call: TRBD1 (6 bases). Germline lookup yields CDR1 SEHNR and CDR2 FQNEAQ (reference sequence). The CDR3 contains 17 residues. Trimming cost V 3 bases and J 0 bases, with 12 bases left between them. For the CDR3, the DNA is TGTGCCAGCAGCTTCATGACAGGAAACTCTGGGGCCAACGTCCTGACTTTC. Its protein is CASSFMTGNSGANVLTF.

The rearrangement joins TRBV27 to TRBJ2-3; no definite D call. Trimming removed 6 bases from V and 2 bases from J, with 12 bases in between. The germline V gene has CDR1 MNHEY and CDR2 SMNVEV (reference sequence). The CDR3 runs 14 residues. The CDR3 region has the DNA TGTGCCAGCAGCCTAACCCATTACACAGATACGCAGTATTTT. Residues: CASSLTHYTDTQYF.

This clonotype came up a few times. Written as DNA, the CDR3 is TGTGCCAGCAGCGAGGGGGCGGGAGCTTTCTTT. This sequence encodes CASSEGAGAFF. The chain combines TRBV6-5 with TRBJ1-1; 7 bases are shared with TRBD1. CDR3 length: 11 residues. Germline CDR1 reads MNHEY; CDR2 reads SVGAGI. After removal of 6 bases from V and 10 bases from J, the junction contained 5 bases not matched to a gene.

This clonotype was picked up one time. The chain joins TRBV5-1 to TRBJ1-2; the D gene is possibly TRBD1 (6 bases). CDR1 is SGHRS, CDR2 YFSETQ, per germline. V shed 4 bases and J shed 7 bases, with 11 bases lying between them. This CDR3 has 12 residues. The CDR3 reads CASSLGGLGYTF. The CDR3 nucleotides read TGCGCCAGCAGCCTGGGGGGGCTTGGCTACACCTTC.

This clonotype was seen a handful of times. CDR3 bases: TGCGCCAGCAGCTTGGCCCAGCAAGAGACCCAGTACTTC. It yields the protein CASSLAQQETQYF. The rearrangement joins TRBV5-1 to TRBJ2-5; D gene uncertain. The V gene's germline CDR1 is SGHRS and CDR2 YFSETQ. CDR3 length: 13 amino acids. V was trimmed by 0 bases and J by 2 bases, leaving 5 bases between them.

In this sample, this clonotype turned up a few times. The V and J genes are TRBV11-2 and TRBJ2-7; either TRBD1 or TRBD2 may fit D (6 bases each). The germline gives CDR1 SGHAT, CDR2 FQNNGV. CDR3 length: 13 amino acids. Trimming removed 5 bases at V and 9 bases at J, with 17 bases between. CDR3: CASSPTGAIRQYF. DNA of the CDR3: TGTGCCAGCAGCCCCACGGGGGCTATTAGGCAGTACTTC.

The CDR3 DNA sequence: TGCAGCGTCACTAGCGGGAGGAGCTCCTACGAGCAGTACTTC. Its protein product is CSVTSGRSSYEQYF. The chain is built from TRBV29-1 and TRBJ2-7; TRBD2 matches 12 bases. J gave up 0 bases and V 6 bases, and 3 bases lay outside the gene matches. There are 14 residues in the CDR3. Germline CDR1 reads SQVTM; CDR2 reads ANQGSEA.

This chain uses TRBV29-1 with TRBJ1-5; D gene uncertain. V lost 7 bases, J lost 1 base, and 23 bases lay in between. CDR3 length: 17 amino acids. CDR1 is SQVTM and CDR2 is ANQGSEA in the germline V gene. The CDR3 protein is CSATVSGDSSSNQPQHF. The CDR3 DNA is TGCAGCGCCACCGTGAGTGGGGATTCTTCGAGCAATCAGCCCCAGCATTTT.

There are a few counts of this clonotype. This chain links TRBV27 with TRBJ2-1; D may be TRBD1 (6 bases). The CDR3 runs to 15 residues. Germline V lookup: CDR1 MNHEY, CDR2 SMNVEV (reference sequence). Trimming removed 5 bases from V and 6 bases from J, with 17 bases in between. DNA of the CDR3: TGTGCCAGCAGTCCCATGGGACAAACCTTCAATGAGCAGTTCTTC. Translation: CASSPMGQTFNEQFF.

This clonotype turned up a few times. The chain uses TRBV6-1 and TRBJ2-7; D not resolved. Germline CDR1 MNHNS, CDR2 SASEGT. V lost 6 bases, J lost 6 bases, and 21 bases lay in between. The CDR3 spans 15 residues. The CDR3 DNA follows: TGTGCCAGCAGACCCTATACGGGCCTTTTTGTCGAGCAGTACTTC. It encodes CASRPYTGLFVEQYF.

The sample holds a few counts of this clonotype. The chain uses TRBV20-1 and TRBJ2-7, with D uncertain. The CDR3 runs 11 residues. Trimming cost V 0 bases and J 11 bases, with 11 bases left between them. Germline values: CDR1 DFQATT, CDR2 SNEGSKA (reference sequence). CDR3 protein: CSARDPRSEYF. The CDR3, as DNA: TGCAGTGCTAGAGACCCACGCTCAGAGTACTTC.

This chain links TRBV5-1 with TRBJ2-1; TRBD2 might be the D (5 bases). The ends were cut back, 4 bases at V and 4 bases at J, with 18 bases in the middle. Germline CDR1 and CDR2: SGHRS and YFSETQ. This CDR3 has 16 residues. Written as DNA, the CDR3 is TGCGCCAGCAGCACGAGGGCGGGCGGATTGTACAATGAGCAGTTCTTC. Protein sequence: CASSTRAGGLYNEQFF.

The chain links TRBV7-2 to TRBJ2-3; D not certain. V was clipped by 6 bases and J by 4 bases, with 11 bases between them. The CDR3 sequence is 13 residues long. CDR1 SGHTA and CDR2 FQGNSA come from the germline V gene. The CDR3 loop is CASRLVLADTQYF. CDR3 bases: TGTGCCAGCAGGCTAGTATTGGCAGATACGCAGTATTTT.

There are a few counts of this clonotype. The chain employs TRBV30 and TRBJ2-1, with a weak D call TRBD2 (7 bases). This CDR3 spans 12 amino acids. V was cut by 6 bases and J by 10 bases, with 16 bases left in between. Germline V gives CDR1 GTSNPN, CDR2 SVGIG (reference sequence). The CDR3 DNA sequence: TGTGCCTGCCCCGGGGGGCAAAACGAGCAGTTCTTC. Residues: CACPGGQNEQFF.

CDR3 protein: CASSPQATLGEQYF. The CDR3 bases are TGTGCCAGCTCACCGCAGGCGACCCTCGGCGAGCAGTACTTC. The genes are TRBV18 and TRBJ2-7; D gene uncertain. Trimming took 3 bases from V and 6 from J, leaving 15 bases between them. The CDR3 is 14 amino acids. Looked up from germline, CDR1 is KGHSH and CDR2 is LQKENI.

This chain's CDR3 is CASSPDRARGYTF. For the CDR3, the DNA is TGTGCCAGCAGCCCGGACAGGGCCAGGGGCTACACCTTC. The rearrangement uses TRBV3-1 and TRBJ1-2; 8 nucleotides agree with TRBD1. CDR3 length: 13 amino acids. Germline V CDR1 and CDR2: LGHDT, YNNKEL (reference sequence). V lost 4 bases to trimming and J lost 8 bases; unmatched junction nucleotides: 6.

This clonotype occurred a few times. CDR3 DNA: TGTGCCAGCACGGTTTCGGCGAACACCGGGGAGCTGTTTTTT. It is translated as CASTVSANTGELFF. The chain combines TRBV6-2 or TRBV6-3 with TRBJ2-2; D gene unclear. Per the germline V gene, CDR1 is MNHEY and CDR2 is SVGEGT. The V and J ends lost 7 bases and 0 bases respectively, with 9 bases between them. This CDR3 has 14 residues.

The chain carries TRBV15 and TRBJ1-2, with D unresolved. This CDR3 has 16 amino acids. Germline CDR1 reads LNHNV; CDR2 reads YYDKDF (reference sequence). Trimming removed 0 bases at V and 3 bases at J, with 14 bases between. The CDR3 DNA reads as TGTGCCACCAGCAGAGACGTTAAAGGTTGGGACTATGGCTACACCTTC. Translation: CATSRDVKGWDYGYTF.

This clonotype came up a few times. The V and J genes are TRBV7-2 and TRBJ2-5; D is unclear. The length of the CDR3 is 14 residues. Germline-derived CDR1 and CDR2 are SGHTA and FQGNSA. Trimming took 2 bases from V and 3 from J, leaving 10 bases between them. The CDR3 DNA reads TGTGCCAGCAGCTTAATGGCTGCCAAAGAGACCCAGTACTTC. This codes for CASSLMAAKETQYF.

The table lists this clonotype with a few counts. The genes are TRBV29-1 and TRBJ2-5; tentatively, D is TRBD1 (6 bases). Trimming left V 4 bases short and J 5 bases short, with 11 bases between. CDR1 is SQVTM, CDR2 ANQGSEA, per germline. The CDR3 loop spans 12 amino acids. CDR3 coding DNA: TGCAGCGTTGCAGGGGCTTGGGAGACCCAGTACTTC. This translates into CSVAGAWETQYF.

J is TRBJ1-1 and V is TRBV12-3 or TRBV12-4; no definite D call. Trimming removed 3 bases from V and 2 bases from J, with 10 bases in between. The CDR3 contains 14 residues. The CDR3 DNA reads TGTGCCAGCAGTTTTGCGCAGGCAAACACTGAAGCTTTCTTT. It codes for CASSFAQANTEAFF.

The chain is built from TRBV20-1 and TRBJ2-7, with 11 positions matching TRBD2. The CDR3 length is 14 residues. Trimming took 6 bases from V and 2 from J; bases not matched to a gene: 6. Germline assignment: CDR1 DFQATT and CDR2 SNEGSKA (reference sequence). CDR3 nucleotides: TGCAGTGCCGCGGATAGCGGGAGGGCCTACGAGCAGTACTTC. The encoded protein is CSAADSGRAYEQYF.

The CDR3 loop is CASSLRLAGGLNEQFF. Here the CDR3 DNA reads TGTGCCAGCAGCTTGCGACTAGCGGGGGGGCTGAATGAGCAGTTCTTC. The gene calls are TRBV5-6 and TRBJ2-1; 14 bases agree with TRBD2. J was trimmed by 7 bases and V by 1 base; bases with no gene match: 4. CDR3 size: 16 residues. Germline loops: CDR1 SGHDT, CDR2 YYEEEE.

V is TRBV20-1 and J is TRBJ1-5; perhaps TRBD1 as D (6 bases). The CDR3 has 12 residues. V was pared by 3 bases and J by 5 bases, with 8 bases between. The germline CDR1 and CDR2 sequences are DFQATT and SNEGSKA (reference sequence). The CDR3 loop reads CSARSGDQPQHF. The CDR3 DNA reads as TGCAGTGCTAGGTCAGGGGATCAGCCCCAGCATTTT.

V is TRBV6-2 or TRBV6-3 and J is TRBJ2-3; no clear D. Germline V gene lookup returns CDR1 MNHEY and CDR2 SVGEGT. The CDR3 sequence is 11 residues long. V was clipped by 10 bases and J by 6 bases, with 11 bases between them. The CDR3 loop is CATKPSDTQYF. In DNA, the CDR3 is TGTGCCACCAAGCCCTCGGATACGCAGTATTTT.

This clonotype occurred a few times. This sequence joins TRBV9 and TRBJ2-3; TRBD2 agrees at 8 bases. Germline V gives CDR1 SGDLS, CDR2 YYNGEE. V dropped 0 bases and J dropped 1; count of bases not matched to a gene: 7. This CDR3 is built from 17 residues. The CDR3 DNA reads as TGTGCCAGCAGCGTAGGATCGGGGGGGCTAGGCACAGATACGCAGTATTTT. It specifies CASSVGSGGLGTDTQYF.